The 25 T cell receptor beta chains reported below all come from one sample, sequenced in a study of shared clonotypes between healthy human individuals. This table comes from immunoSEQ multiplex PCR, and its TCRdb copy is limited to in-frame clones, with some not included. This sample has about 690,000 clones, with 90% found just once. Sample: memory CD8+ T cells from PBMCs. Subset defined: CD45RO+ cells pooled with CCR7-negative TemRA cells. These receptors originate from a man aged 18 to 29 in good health. Some clones in this sample may be carry-over from other donors' samples.

The gene calls are TRBV30 and TRBJ2-7; 8 nucleotides align to TRBD1. V shed 4 bases, J shed 12 bases, and the junction held 11 bases outside the gene matches. The CDR3 extends over 12 amino acids. Per the germline V gene, CDR1 is GTSNPN and CDR2 is SVGIG (reference sequence). The CDR3 loop is CAWNYGTGGTYF. CDR3 nucleotide sequence: TGTGCCTGGAACTACGGCACAGGGGGAACGTACTTC. Using reference TRBV30 and TRBJ2-7 for the parts outside the CDR3, the full variable domain is SQTIHQWPATLVQPVGSPLSLECTVEGTSNPNLYWYRQAAGRGLQLLFYSVGIGQISSEVPQNLSASRPQDRQFILSSKKLLLSDSGFYLCAWNYGTGGTYFGPGTRLTVT.

The rearrangement links TRBV10-3 to TRBJ2-1, with 13 bases lining up with TRBD2. Unmatched junction bases numbered 8, after V lost 6 bases and J lost 9 bases. Germline V gene lookup returns CDR1 ENHRY and CDR2 SYGVKD. This CDR3 contains 15 residues. The CDR3 loop is CAISSGLAGRVEQFF. CDR3 bases: TGTGCCATCAGCTCGGGACTAGCGGGACGGGTTGAGCAGTTCTTC.

V gene TRBV7-9 combines with J gene TRBJ2-7, with TRBD2 matching over 12 bases. Germline V CDR1 and CDR2: SEHNR, FQNEAQ (reference sequence). V dropped 5 bases and J dropped 5; count of bases not matched to a gene: 7. The CDR3 is 15 amino acids. The CDR3 nucleotides are TGTGCCAGCAGCCCCGGACTAGCGGGAATCCACGAGCAGTACTTC. It encodes CASSPGLAGIHEQYF.

This chain joins TRBV10-1 and TRBJ1-5, with 10 positions matching TRBD1. With V trimmed by 6 bases and J by 6 bases, 8 bases remained unmatched. This CDR3 spans 15 amino acids. Germline-derived CDR1 and CDR2 are WNHNN and SYGVQD (reference sequence). The CDR3 DNA reads as TGCGCCAGCAGATACCCGGGACAGGGGTGTCAGCCCCAGCATTTT. Amino acids: CASRYPGQGCQPQHF.

This chain links TRBV27 with TRBJ2-3, with TRBD1 identical over 7 bases. This CDR3 has 15 residues. The V segment lost 4 bases and the J segment 3 bases; nucleotides outside the gene matches: 7. The germline V gene encodes CDR1 MNHEY and CDR2 SMNVEV (reference sequence). This CDR3 is CASSWTRGTTDTQYF. CDR3 sequence (DNA): TGTGCCAGCAGTTGGACCAGGGGGACGACAGATACGCAGTATTTT.

The chain links TRBV7-8 to TRBJ2-1; a possible D gene is TRBD1 (5 bases). The ends were cut back, 5 bases at V and 0 bases at J, with 17 bases in the middle. Germline V gene sequence: CDR1 SGHVS, CDR2 FQNEAQ. This CDR3 contains 17 residues. CDR3 region: CASSTSPGHLSYNEQFF. DNA of the CDR3: TGTGCCAGCAGCACATCGCCAGGGCACCTCTCCTACAATGAGCAGTTCTTC.

The V and J genes are TRBV5-1 and TRBJ1-2, with a possible D match to TRBD1 (5 bases). Germline V gene data show CDR1 as SGHRS and CDR2 as YFSETQ. CDR3 length: 14 residues. With 0 bases removed from V and 7 bases from J, the gap between germline ends came to 13 bases. CDR3 DNA: TGCGCCAGCAGCTTGGTGGGCAGGGCCCCTGGCTACACCTTC. Protein: CASSLVGRAPGYTF.

This rearrangement joins TRBV7-9 to TRBJ2-1; D gene unclear. CDR1 SEHNR and CDR2 FQNEAQ come from the germline V gene (reference sequence). This CDR3 is built from 12 residues. V shed 0 bases and J shed 10 bases, with 7 bases lying between them. The CDR3 spells CASSLASYEQFF. As DNA, the CDR3 is TGTGCCAGCAGCTTAGCGTCATACGAGCAGTTCTTC.

The chain recombines TRBV4-1 with TRBJ2-2; D call uncertain. Germline assignment: CDR1 MGHRA and CDR2 YSYEKL. This CDR3 spans 14 amino acids. The V and J ends lost 1 base and 1 base respectively, with 4 bases between them. CDR3 coding DNA: TGCGCCAGCAGCCAAGGGCAGAACACCGGGGAGCTGTTTTTT. Translated: CASSQGQNTGELFF.

This sequence joins TRBV7-9 and TRBJ2-5; 9 positions match TRBD2. The J call may be in error: the DNA end matches TRBJ2-7 better. This CDR3 is built from 14 residues. The germline CDR1 and CDR2 sequences are SEHNR and FQNEAQ (reference sequence). CDR3 sequence (DNA): TGTGCCAGCAGCCTTAGCGGGAGCGACTACGAGCAGTACTTC. Translating gives CASSLSGSDYEQYF.

The chain employs TRBV27 and TRBJ2-7; D is unresolved. V lost 8 bases to trimming and J lost 0 bases, with 20 bases between them. In germline, CDR1 is MNHEY, CDR2 SMNVEV (reference sequence). The CDR3 sequence is 16 residues long. This CDR3 reads CASSLELPRNSYEQYF. The CDR3 DNA reads as TGTGCCAGCTCTCTGGAGCTTCCTAGGAACTCCTACGAGCAGTACTTC.

The V and J genes are TRBV18 and TRBJ2-3, with TRBD2 as a possible D gene (7 bases). The CDR3 covers 16 residues. From germline, CDR1 is KGHSH and CDR2 LQKENI. Between the trimmed V and J ends, which lost 1 base and 5 bases, there was a span of 16 bases. The chain's CDR3 is CASSPRRGPALDTQYF. The CDR3 DNA reads TGTGCCAGCTCACCACGGCGGGGGCCAGCCTTAGATACGCAGTATTTT.

V is TRBV28 and J is TRBJ2-5, with 7 bases fitting TRBD1. The J call could be wrong; TRBJ2-7 is a better fit for the DNA end. The length of the CDR3 is 13 residues. Germline V lookup: CDR1 MDHEN, CDR2 SYDVKM. For the CDR3, the DNA is TGTGCCAGCAGTTTTGACAGGGACTACGAGCAGTACTTC. Its translation: CASSFDRDYEQYF.

V usage is TRBV28 and J usage is TRBJ1-1; TRBD1 agrees at 9 bases. Trimming at V came to 6 bases and at J to 6 bases, leaving 8 bases not matched to a gene. The CDR3 has 14 residues. Germline V gene data show CDR1 as MDHEN and CDR2 as SYDVKM. The DNA for the CDR3 is TGTGCCAGCAGGGACAGGGGTGCTCTCGCTGAAGCTTTCTTT. Its translation: CASRDRGALAEAFF.

As concerns this clone: Other DNA sequences in this specimen translate into the identical CDR3. The chain couples TRBV4-1 to TRBJ2-1; D remains ambiguous. The V and J ends lost 3 bases and 7 bases respectively, with 7 bases between them. Germline V gene sequence: CDR1 MGHRA, CDR2 YSYEKL. This CDR3 is built from 12 residues. CDR3 protein: CASSQVGNEQFF. CDR3 DNA sequence: TGCGCCAGCAGCCAGGTTGGAAATGAGCAGTTCTTC.

The DNA for the CDR3 is TGTGCCAGCTCACTGCCCTATAGCGGCAGGGGGAAAATGGAGCAGTTCTTC. Amino acids: CASSLPYSGRGKMEQFF. This chain links TRBV18 with TRBJ2-1; a weak D match, TRBD1 (7 bases). Germline V lookup: CDR1 KGHSH, CDR2 LQKENI. The CDR3 loop spans 17 amino acids. The V end lost 4 bases, the J end lost 10 bases, and 26 bases lay between the germline ends.

V is TRBV28 and J is TRBJ2-2; TRBD1 matches 9 bases. This CDR3 is 17 amino acids long. In germline, CDR1 is MDHEN, CDR2 SYDVKM. J was trimmed by 5 bases and V by 4 bases; bases with no gene match: 11. The CDR3 region is CASSYRGQWEGTGELFF. The DNA for the CDR3 is TGTGCCAGCAGTTACAGGGGGCAGTGGGAAGGGACCGGGGAGCTGTTTTTT.

This chain's CDR3 is CASSLYSGNTIYF. The CDR3 DNA reads TGTGCCAGCAGTTTGTACTCTGGAAACACCATATATTTT. This rearrangement joins TRBV28 to TRBJ1-3; no clear D gene. The CDR3 runs to 13 residues. The V gene lost 3 bases and the J gene lost 0 bases, with 3 bases spanning the gap. Germline V CDR1 and CDR2: MDHEN, SYDVKM.

This clone was seen a handful of times. This chain uses TRBV9 with TRBJ2-2; D is undetermined. The CDR3 loop spans 14 amino acids. The V end was cut by 6 bases, the J end by 0 bases, with 9 bases between. From germline, CDR1 is SGDLS and CDR2 YYNGEE. Here the CDR3 reads CASKGRSNTGELFF. DNA of the CDR3: TGTGCCAGCAAAGGGCGATCGAACACCGGGGAGCTGTTTTTT. The complete variable domain, with remaining parts taken from reference TRBV9 and TRBJ2-2, reads DSGVTQTPKHLITATGQRVTLRCSPRSGDLSVYWYQQSLDQGLQFLIQYYNGEERAKGNILERFSAQQFPDLHSELNLSSLELGDSALYFCASKGRSNTGELFFGEGSRLTVL.

J is TRBJ1-5 and V is TRBV27; perhaps TRBD1 as D (5 bases). The CDR3 has 15 residues. Trimming removed 2 bases at V and 2 bases at J, with 10 bases between. The germline V gene encodes CDR1 MNHEY and CDR2 SMNVEV (reference sequence). The CDR3 DNA follows: TGTGCCAGCAGTTTAGGGGCATCGGGCAATCAGCCCCAGCATTTT. Its translation: CASSLGASGNQPQHF.

V is TRBV7-9 and J is TRBJ2-7, with TRBD2 identical over 8 bases. Germline CDR1 is SEHNR and CDR2 is FQNEAQ (reference sequence). This CDR3 comprises 14 residues. V lost 5 bases and J lost 3; bases outside the gene matches: 6. CDR3 sequence: CASSLSGSIYEQYF. In DNA, the CDR3 is TGTGCCAGCAGCCTCAGCGGGAGTATCTACGAGCAGTACTTC.

The chain joins TRBV19 to TRBJ2-7; maybe TRBD1 (5 bases). The CDR3 length is 14 residues. CDR1 LNHDA and CDR2 SQIVND come from the germline V gene (reference sequence). The V end lost 5 bases, the J end lost 0 bases, and 11 bases lay between the germline ends. In DNA, the CDR3 is TGTGCCAGTAGTCCGTTAGGGGTCTCCTACGAGCAGTACTTC. As protein: CASSPLGVSYEQYF.

The J gene is TRBJ2-7, the V gene TRBV2; weak D call: TRBD2 (6 bases). The CDR3 has 14 amino acids. Deletions cut 8 bases from V and 2 bases from J, with 16 bases between. The germline CDR1 and CDR2 sequences are SNHLY and FYNNEI. For the CDR3, the DNA is TGTGCCAGCTTGGGTCGGGACTCGACCTACGAGCAGTACTTC. Residues: CASLGRDSTYEQYF.

The V call is TRBV6-1, the J call TRBJ2-3, with 9 bases identical to TRBD2. Unmatched junction bases numbered 5, after V lost 4 bases and J lost 0 bases. There are 16 residues in the CDR3. Germline assignment: CDR1 MNHNS and CDR2 SASEGT. CDR3 nucleotides: TGTGCCAGCAGTGGACTTAGCGGGAGTAGCACAGATACGCAGTATTTT. Encoded protein: CASSGLSGSSTDTQYF.

The V and J genes are TRBV27 and TRBJ1-2; 7 bases map to TRBD1. With 5 bases clipped from V and 4 bases from J, the junction kept 10 bases outside the gene matches. CDR3 length equals 15 residues. Germline V gene sequence: CDR1 MNHEY, CDR2 SMNVEV (reference sequence). CDR3 sequence (DNA): TGTGCCAGCAGTCCGAGGGGGACAGCGCTCTATGGCTACACCTTC. This encodes CASSPRGTALYGYTF.